This T cell receptor (beta chain) was sequenced during a study of control samples from healthy donors and cancer patients. Libraries were prepared by immunoSEQ multiplex PCR; TCRdb keeps only in-frame clonotypes and omits some of them. The sample carries fewer than 90,000 clones, 70% to 90% recorded once. Germline lookup yields CDR1 MNHEY and CDR2 SVGEGT. V dropped 5 bases and J dropped 5 bases, with 16 bases sitting between them. The CDR3 length is 14 residues. The TCR was taken from a woman aged 45-65 years in good health. Sequencing was done on a sample of blood. The chain couples TRBV6-2 or TRBV6-3 to TRBJ2-7, with D tentatively TRBD1 (6 bases). The CDR3 sequence: CASSPTHPGDEQYF. The CDR3 nucleotides are TGTGCCAGCAGTCCCACCCATCCAGGGGACGAGCAGTACTTC.